These T cell receptor beta chains were read from a single sample in a study of CD8 T cells in ankylosing spondylitis. TCRdb re-called the 5' RACE reads through MiXCR, storing one row per CDR3 protein. The sample has around 90,000 distinct CDR3 sequences; around 30% are singletons. What was sequenced was blood, either unsorted or a sorted T cell fraction (not recorded which). These receptors were obtained from a male donor with ankylosing spondylitis or in good health (not recorded which). The CDR3 runs from the conserved cysteine through the conserved F or W. The order of the fields is J gene, clone size, D gene, V gene, CDR3 DNA, CDR3 protein. D genes are given only for firm matches. A row's size may be missing; if present it is once, few, many or a size class.

TRBJ1-5	few	-	TRBV2	TGTGCCAGCAGTGAAATAGGGTATCAGCCCCAGCATTTT	CASSEIGYQPQHF
TRBJ2-3	few	TRBD2	TRBV20-1	TGCAGTGCTAGGGGGACTAGAGAAACCAACACGGCAGATACGCAGTATTTT	CSARGTRETNTADTQYF
TRBJ1-2	-	-	TRBV19	TGTGCCAGTACCCCAGGGGACGGGGCTAACTATGGCTACACCTTC	CASTPGDGANYGYTF
TRBJ2-7	few	-	TRBV6-1	TGTGCCAGCAGTAGGGGATTAGGCTCCTACGAGCAGTACTTC	CASSRGLGSYEQYF
TRBJ1-1	few	-	TRBV5-1	TGCGCCAGCAGACAAGACAGGAGCGCGACTGAAGCTTTCTTT	CASRQDRSATEAFF
TRBJ2-1	-	-	TRBV9	TGTGCCAGCAGCGTAGATACAGCAGCGGAGCAGTTCTTC	CASSVDTAAEQFF
TRBJ1-1	few	-	TRBV5-1	TGCGCCAGCAGCTTGGGGGTCCAGGGCGCCGAAGCTTTCTTT	CASSLGVQGAEAFF
TRBJ1-5	-	TRBD1	TRBV7-2	TGTGCCAGCAGCTTAACCGGGACAGGGACCCAGCCCCAGCATTTT	CASSLTGTGTQPQHF
TRBJ1-2	-	-	TRBV7-8	TGTGCCAGCAGCTTCCTGAACTCAATCTATGGCTACACCTTC	CASSFLNSIYGYTF
TRBJ2-2	-	-	TRBV15	TGTGCCACCAGCAGAGATCGGATCGGGGTAAACACCGGGGAGCTGTTTTTT	CATSRDRIGVNTGELFF
TRBJ2-1	few	-	TRBV6-5	TGTGCCAGCAGTTACGGGGGAACGAATGAGCAGTTCTTC	CASSYGGTNEQFF
TRBJ1-5	few	-	TRBV15	TGTGCCACCAGCCTGGAGCTGGGGCGGCCCCAGCATTTT	CATSLELGRPQHF
TRBJ1-5	-	-	TRBV6-1	TGTGCCAGCAGTACCCTAGTCTGGGGGGCAGGTCAGCCCCAGCATTTT	CASSTLVWGAGQPQHF
TRBJ2-7	-	TRBD1	TRBV6-6	TGTGCCAGCGGGACAGACACCTACGAGCAGTACTTC	CASGTDTYEQYF
TRBJ2-1	-	TRBD1	TRBV5-1	TGCGCCAGCAGATCAACTCCCGGGACAGAGAATGAGCAGTTCTTC	CASRSTPGTENEQFF
TRBJ1-4	few	TRBD1	TRBV20-1	TGCAGTGCTAGGCCTTCGACAGGGTCTAAAAATGAAAAACTGTTTTTT	CSARPSTGSKNEKLFF
TRBJ2-5	once	TRBD2	TRBV5-1	TGCGCCAGCAGCTTAAGACTAGCGGGGGGGTTGCAACAAGAGACCCAGTACTTC	CASSLRLAGGLQQETQYF
TRBJ2-5	few	TRBD2	TRBV5-1	TGCGCCAGCAGCCCCGGGACTAGCGGGAGGGTTCAAGAGACCCAGTACTTC	CASSPGTSGRVQETQYF
TRBJ1-6	-	-	TRBV20-1	TGCAGTGCCCCCCTAGGAGGGCTCGGTAATTCACCCCTCCACTTT	CSAPLGGLGNSPLHF
TRBJ2-3	-	-	TRBV13	TGTGCCAGCAGCCCCATTGGGGGCTATACGGGGGATACGCAGTATTTT	CASSPIGGYTGDTQYF
TRBJ2-7	few	TRBD1	TRBV18	TGTGCCAGCTCACCACCTACTGGACAGGGTTCCTACGAGCAGTACTTC	CASSPPTGQGSYEQYF
TRBJ1-1	-	TRBD1	TRBV6-1	TGTGCCAGCAGACGACAGGGGGATGTTTATGCTGAAGCTTTCTTT	CASRRQGDVYAEAFF
TRBJ2-5	-	TRBD2	TRBV20-1	TGCAGTGCTAGGACTAGCGTCATACAAGAGACCCAGTACTTC	CSARTSVIQETQYF
TRBJ1-1	many	TRBD1	TRBV20-1	TGCAGTGCTAGGTCAGGGGGCGAGGCGAAGAACACTGAAGCTTTCTTT	CSARSGGEAKNTEAFF
TRBJ2-7	-	TRBD2	TRBV20-1	TGCAGTGCGTTCACTAGCGGGAGGTACGAGCAGTACTTC	CSAFTSGRYEQYF
TRBJ1-2	-	-	TRBV5-1	TGCGCCAGCAGGAGTCTTCGTTATGGCTACACCTTC	CASRSLRYGYTF